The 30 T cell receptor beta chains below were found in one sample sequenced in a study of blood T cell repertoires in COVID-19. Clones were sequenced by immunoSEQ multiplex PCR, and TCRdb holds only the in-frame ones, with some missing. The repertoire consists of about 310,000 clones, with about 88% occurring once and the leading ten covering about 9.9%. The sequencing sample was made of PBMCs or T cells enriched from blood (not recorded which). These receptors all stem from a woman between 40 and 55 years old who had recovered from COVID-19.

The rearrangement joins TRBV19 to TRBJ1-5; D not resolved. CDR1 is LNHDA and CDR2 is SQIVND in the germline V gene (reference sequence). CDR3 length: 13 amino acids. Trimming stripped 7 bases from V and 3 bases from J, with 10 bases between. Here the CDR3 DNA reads TGTGCCAGTAAGGAACAGTTCAATCAGCCCCAGCATTTT. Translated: CASKEQFNQPQHF.

As DNA, the CDR3 is TGCGCCAGCAGCCCCTGGACAGGACCGAACACTGAAGCTTTCTTT. This sequence encodes CASSPWTGPNTEAFF. The chain has TRBV5-1 and TRBJ1-1; the match to TRBD1 covers 7 bases. Germline V lookup: CDR1 SGHRS, CDR2 YFSETQ. There are 15 residues in the CDR3. The ends lost 4 bases at V and 1 base at J; junction bases unmatched: 7.

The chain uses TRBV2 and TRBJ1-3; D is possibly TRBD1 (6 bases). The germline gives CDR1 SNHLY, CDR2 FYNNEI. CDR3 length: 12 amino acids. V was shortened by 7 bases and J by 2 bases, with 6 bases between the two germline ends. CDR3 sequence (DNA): TGTGCCAGCAAGGGGGCTGGAAACACCATATATTTT. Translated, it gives CASKGAGNTIYF.

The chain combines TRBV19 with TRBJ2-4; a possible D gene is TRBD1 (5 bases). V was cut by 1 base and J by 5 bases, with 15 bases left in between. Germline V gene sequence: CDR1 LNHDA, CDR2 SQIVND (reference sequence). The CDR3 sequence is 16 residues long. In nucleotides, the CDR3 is TGTGCCAGTAGTATAGCCCCAGGGTTTAGAGAAAACATTCAGTACTTC. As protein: CASSIAPGFRENIQYF. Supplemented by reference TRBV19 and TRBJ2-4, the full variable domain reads DGGITQSPKYLFRKEGQNVTLSCEQNLNHDAMYWYRQDPGQGLRLIYYSQIVNDFQKGDIAEGYSVSREKKESFPLTVTSAQKNPTAFYLCASSIAPGFRENIQYFGAGTRLSVL.

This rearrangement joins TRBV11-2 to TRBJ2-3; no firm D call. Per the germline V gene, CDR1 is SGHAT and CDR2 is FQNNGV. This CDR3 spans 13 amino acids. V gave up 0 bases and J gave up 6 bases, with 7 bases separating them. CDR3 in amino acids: CASSLDRVDTQYF. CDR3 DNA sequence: TGTGCCAGCAGCTTAGACCGTGTGGATACGCAGTATTTT.

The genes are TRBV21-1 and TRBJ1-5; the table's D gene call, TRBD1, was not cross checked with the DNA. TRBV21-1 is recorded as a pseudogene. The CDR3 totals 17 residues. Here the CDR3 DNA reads TGTGCCAGCTATCCGGGACAGGGGAAAACTAGCAATCAGCCCCAGCATTTT. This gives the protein CASYPGQGKTSNQPQHF.

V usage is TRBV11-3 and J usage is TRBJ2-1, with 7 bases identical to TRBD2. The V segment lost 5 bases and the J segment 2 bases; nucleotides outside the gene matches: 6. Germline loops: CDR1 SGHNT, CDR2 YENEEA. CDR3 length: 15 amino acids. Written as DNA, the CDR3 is TGTGCCAGCAGCCCCTCAGCGGGGACCTACAATGAGCAGTTCTTC. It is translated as CASSPSAGTYNEQFF. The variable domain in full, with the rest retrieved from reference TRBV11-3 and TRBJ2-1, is EAGVVQSPRYKIIEKKQPVAFWCNPISGHNTLYWYLQNLGQGPELLIRYENEEAVDDSQLPKDRFSAERLKGVDSTLKIQPAELGDSAVYLCASSPSAGTYNEQFFGPGTRLTVL.

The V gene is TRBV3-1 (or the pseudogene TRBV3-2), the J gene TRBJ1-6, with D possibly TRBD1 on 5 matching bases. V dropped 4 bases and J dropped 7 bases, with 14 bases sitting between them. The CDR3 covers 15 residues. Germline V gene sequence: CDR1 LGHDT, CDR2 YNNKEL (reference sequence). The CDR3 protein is CASSPPGTGNSPLHF. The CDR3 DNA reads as TGTGCCAGCAGCCCTCCCGGGACTGGGAATTCACCCCTCCACTTT.

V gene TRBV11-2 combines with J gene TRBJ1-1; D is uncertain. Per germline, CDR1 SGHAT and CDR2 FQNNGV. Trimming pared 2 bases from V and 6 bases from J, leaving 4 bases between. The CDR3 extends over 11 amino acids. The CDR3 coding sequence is TGTGCCAGCAGCTTAATCTCTGAAGCTTTCTTT. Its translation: CASSLISEAFF.

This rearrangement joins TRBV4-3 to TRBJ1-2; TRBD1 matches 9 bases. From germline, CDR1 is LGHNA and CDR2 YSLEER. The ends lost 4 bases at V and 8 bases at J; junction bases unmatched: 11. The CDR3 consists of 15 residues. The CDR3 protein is CASSRATGGATGYTF. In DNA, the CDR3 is TGCGCCAGCAGCCGGGCTACAGGGGGCGCGACCGGCTACACCTTC.

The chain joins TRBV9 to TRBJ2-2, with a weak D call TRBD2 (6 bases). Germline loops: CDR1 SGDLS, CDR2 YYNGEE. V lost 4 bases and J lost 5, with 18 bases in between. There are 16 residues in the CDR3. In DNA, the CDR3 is TGTGCCAGCAGCTCGGGACCCGGGGGAAGAACCGGGGAGCTGTTTTTT. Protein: CASSSGPGGRTGELFF.

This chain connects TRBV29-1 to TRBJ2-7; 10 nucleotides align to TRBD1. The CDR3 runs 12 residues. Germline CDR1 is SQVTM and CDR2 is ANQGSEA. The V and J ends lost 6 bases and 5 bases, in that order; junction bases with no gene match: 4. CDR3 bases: TGCAGCGTCCCGACAGGGGGCGACGAGCAGTACTTC. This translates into CSVPTGGDEQYF.

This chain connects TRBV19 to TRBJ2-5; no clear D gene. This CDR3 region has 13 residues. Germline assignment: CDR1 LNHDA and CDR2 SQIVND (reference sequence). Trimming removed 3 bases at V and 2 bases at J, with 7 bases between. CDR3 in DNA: TGTGCCAGTAGTATCTACGAGCAAGAGACCCAGTACTTC. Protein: CASSIYEQETQYF. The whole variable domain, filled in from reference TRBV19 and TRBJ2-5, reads DGGITQSPKYLFRKEGQNVTLSCEQNLNHDAMYWYRQDPGQGLRLIYYSQIVNDFQKGDIAEGYSVSREKKESFPLTVTSAQKNPTAFYLCASSIYEQETQYFGPGTRLLVL.

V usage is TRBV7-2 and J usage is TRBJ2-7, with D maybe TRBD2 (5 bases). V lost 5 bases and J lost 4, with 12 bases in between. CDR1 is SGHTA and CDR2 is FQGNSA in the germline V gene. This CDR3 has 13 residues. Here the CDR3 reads CASSPAAPYEQYF. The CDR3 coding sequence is TGTGCCAGCAGCCCAGCGGCGCCTTACGAGCAGTACTTC.

In DNA, the CDR3 is TGTGCCAGCAGCTTAGGGGGAGGGCGATACCTCCACTTT. The encoded protein is CASSLGGGRYLHF. The rearrangement uses TRBV7-2 and TRBJ1-6, with D unresolved. The V end was cut by 1 base, the J end by 15 bases, with 13 bases between. Per germline, CDR1 SGHTA and CDR2 FQGNSA. The CDR3 is 13 residues long.

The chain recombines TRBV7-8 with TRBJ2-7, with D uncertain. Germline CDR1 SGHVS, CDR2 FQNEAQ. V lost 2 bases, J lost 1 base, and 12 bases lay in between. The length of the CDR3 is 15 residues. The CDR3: CASSLLVGVSYEQYF. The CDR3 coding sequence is TGTGCCAGCAGCTTACTGGTCGGAGTTTCCTACGAGCAGTACTTC.

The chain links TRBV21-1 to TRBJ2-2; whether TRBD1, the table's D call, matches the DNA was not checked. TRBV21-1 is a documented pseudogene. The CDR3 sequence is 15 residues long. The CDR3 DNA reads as TGTGCCAGCAGCAATACGAGACATCACACCGGGGAGCTGTTTTTT. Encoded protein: CASSNTRHHTGELFF.

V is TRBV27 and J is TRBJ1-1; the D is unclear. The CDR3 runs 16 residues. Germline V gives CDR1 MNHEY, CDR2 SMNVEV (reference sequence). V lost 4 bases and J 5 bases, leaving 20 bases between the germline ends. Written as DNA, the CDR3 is TGTGCCAGCAGTTATTTCTTCGGGCCCACGGGGACTGAAGCTTTCTTT. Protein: CASSYFFGPTGTEAFF.

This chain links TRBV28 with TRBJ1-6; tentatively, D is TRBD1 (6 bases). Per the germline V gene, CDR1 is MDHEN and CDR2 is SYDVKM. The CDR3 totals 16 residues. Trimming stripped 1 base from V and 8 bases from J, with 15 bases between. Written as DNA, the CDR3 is TGTGCCAGCAGTTTATTCGGCAGGGGAGCTGATTCACCCCTCCACTTT. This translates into CASSLFGRGADSPLHF. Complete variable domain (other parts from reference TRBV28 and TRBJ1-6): DVKVTQSSRYLVKRTGEKVFLECVQDMDHENMFWYRQDPGLGLRLIYFSYDVKMKEKGDIPEGYSVSREKKERFSLILESASTNQTSMYLCASSLFGRGADSPLHFGNGTRLTVT.

CDR3 coding DNA: TGCGCCAGCAGCCAAGAGTGGCAGGCTAGCACAGATACGCAGTATTTT. Translated: CASSQEWQASTDTQYF. The chain couples TRBV4-3 to TRBJ2-3; D is ambiguous. Germline V CDR1 and CDR2: LGHNA, YSLEER. Trimming pared 0 bases from V and 0 bases from J, leaving 10 bases between. There are 16 residues in the CDR3.

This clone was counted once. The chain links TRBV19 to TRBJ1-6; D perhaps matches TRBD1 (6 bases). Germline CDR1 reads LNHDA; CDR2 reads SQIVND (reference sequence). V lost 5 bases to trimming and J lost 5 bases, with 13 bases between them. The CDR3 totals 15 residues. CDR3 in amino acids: CASSGTGRDNSPLHF. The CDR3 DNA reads TGTGCCAGTAGTGGTACAGGGAGGGATAATTCACCCCTCCACTTT. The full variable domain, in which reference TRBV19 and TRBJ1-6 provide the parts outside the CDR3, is DGGITQSPKYLFRKEGQNVTLSCEQNLNHDAMYWYRQDPGQGLRLIYYSQIVNDFQKGDIAEGYSVSREKKESFPLTVTSAQKNPTAFYLCASSGTGRDNSPLHFGNGTRLTVT.

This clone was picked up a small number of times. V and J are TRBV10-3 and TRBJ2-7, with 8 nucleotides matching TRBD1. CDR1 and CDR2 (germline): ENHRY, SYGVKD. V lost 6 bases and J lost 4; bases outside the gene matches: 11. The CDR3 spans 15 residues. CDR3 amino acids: CAISEQGGGGYEQYF. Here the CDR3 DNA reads TGTGCCATCAGCGAACAGGGGGGAGGCGGTTACGAGCAGTACTTC.

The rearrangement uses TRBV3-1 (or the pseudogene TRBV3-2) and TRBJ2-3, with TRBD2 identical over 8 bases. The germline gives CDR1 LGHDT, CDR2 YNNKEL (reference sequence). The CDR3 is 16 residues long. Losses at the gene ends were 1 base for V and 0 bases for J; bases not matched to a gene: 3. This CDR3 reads CASSQGVAGSTDTQYF. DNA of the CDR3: TGTGCCAGCAGCCAAGGGGTAGCGGGGAGCACAGATACGCAGTATTTT.

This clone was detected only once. CDR3 bases: TGTGCCAGCAGTCGTCCACAGGGGCCTCGGGATAATTCACCCCTCCACTTT. Protein sequence: CASSRPQGPRDNSPLHF. The rearrangement joins TRBV6-6 to TRBJ1-6; 7 bases match TRBD1. Germline values: CDR1 MNHNY, CDR2 SVGAGI (reference sequence). This CDR3 comprises 17 residues. V trimming: 5 bases; J trimming: 5 bases; junction bases outside the gene matches: 12.

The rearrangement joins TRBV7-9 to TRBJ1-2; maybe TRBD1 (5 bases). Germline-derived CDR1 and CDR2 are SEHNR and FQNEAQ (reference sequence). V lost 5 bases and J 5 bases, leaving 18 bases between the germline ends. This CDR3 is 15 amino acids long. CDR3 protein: CASSPERTPYYGYTF. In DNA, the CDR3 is TGTGCCAGCAGCCCCGAGAGGACACCTTATTATGGCTACACCTTC.

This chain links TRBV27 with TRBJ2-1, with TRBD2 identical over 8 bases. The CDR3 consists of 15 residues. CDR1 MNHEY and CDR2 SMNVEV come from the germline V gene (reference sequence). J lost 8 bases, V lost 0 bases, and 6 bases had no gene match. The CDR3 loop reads CASSLSERGRDEQFF. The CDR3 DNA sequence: TGTGCCAGCAGTTTATCGGAGCGGGGGAGGGATGAGCAGTTCTTC.

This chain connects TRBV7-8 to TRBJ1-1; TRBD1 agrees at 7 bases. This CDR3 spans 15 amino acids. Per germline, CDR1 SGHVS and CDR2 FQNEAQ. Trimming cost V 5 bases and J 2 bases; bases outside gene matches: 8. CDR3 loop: CASSPWDRNNTEAFF. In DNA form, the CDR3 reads TGTGCCAGCAGCCCCTGGGACAGAAACAACACTGAAGCTTTCTTT.

The CDR3 loop is CASSVLGTGVYGYTF. Written as DNA, the CDR3 is TGTGCCAGCAGCGTACTCGGGACAGGGGTCTATGGCTACACCTTC. The chain couples TRBV9 to TRBJ1-2; TRBD1 agrees at 10 bases. The length of the CDR3 is 15 residues. V shed 1 base, J shed 4 bases, and the junction held 4 bases outside the gene matches. Germline values: CDR1 SGDLS, CDR2 YYNGEE.

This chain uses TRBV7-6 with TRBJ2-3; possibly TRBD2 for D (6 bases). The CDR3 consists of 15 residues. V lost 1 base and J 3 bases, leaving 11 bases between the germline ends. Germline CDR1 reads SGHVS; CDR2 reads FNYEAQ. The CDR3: CASSLVSGRTDTQYF. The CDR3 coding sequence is TGTGCCAGCAGCTTAGTAAGCGGGCGGACAGATACGCAGTATTTT. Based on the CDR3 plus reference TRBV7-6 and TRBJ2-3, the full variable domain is GAGVSQSPRYKVTKRGQDVALRCDPISGHVSLYWYRQALGQGPEFLTYFNYEAQQDKSGLPNDRFSAERPEGSISTLTIQRTEQRDSAMYRCASSLVSGRTDTQYFGPGTRLTVL.

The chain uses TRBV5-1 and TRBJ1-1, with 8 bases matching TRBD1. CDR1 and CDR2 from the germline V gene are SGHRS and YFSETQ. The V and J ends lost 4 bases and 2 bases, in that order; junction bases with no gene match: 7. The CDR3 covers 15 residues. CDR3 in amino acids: CASSPRQGLNTEAFF. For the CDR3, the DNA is TGCGCCAGCAGCCCAAGACAGGGGTTAAACACTGAAGCTTTCTTT.